This T cell receptor beta chain derives from a study of regulatory T cells in long-lasting Graves disease. The time point here: newly diagnosed GD, antithyroid drugs for less than 3 months. RNA from PBMCs was the source of the TCR library. Graves' disease diagnoses used American Thyroid Association guidelines. Researchers made TCR beta libraries by using iRepertoire HTBI primers and running Arm-PCR on CDR3 regions. Original processing methods: Across the samples, identification revealed about 62 TRBV and 12 to 15 TRBJ segments. Each CDR3 protein gets one entry after TCRdb re-called the multiplex PCR reads with MiXCR. The V and J calls follow TCRdb's processing rather than the paper's. The sample includes about 370,000 distinct CDR3 sequences, roughly 16% of them seen just once. The receptor was derived from a female donor with Graves disease. Source: peripheral blood mononuclear cells (PBMCs), taken at new diagnosis, from a patient treated with antithyroid drugs.

The DNA for the CDR3 is TGTGCCAGCAGTCCACAGGACAGGGTCTACAATGAGCAGTTCTTC. Translated: CASSPQDRVYNEQFF. This chain links TRBV6-2 or TRBV6-3 with TRBJ2-1, with 8 nucleotides matching TRBD1. Unmatched junction bases numbered 6, after V lost 5 bases and J lost 3 bases. CDR1 and CDR2 from the germline V gene are MNHEY and SVGEGT. This CDR3 is 15 amino acids long.